This entry lists 22 T cell receptor beta chains sequenced from one sample in a study of cytomegalovirus exposure and HLA in healthy donors. A multiplex PCR was run with 60 Vbeta primers and 13 Jbeta primers. Sequencing used immunoSEQ multiplex PCR; TCRdb keeps in-frame clones, though not all of them. In the table there are about 170,000 clones, about 85% of which are singletons. The sequenced material came from PBMCs. The source of these receptors is a woman aged 45-60 years in good health and CMV-seropositive.

This chain connects TRBV7-2 to TRBJ2-1; no definite D call. V dropped 5 bases and J dropped 1 base, with 15 bases sitting between them. The CDR3 covers 16 residues. Germline values: CDR1 SGHTA, CDR2 FQGNSA. CDR3 nucleotide sequence: TGTGCCAGCAGCCACCGGGTGACTCCTTCCTACAATGAGCAGTTCTTC. Residues: CASSHRVTPSYNEQFF.

The chain employs TRBV6-1 and TRBJ1-4; no definite D call. V lost 6 bases to trimming and J lost 3 bases, with 8 bases between them. This CDR3 comprises 13 residues. Germline CDR1 MNHNS, CDR2 SASEGT. The CDR3 coding sequence is TGTGCCAGCAGGGAGCCAGCTAATGAAAAACTGTTTTTT. Amino acid sequence: CASREPANEKLFF.

A note on this clone: The junction departs from germline at one end; a sequencing error may be responsible. The chain links TRBV7-9 to TRBJ1-1; 7 bases align to TRBD1. There are 14 residues in the CDR3. Germline V gives CDR1 SEHNR, CDR2 FQNEAQ (reference sequence). The CDR3 here is CASCRGQMNTEASF. The CDR3 DNA sequence: TGTGCCAGCTGCCGGGGACAGATGAACACTGAAGCTTCCTTT.

This clone came up once. The gene calls are TRBV7-2 and TRBJ2-7; 12 nucleotides line up with TRBD2. V was clipped by 1 base and J by 2 bases; unmatched bases: 3. From germline, CDR1 is SGHTA and CDR2 FQGNSA. The CDR3 consists of 16 residues. The CDR3: CASSLGPSGRAYEQYF. For the CDR3, the DNA is TGTGCCAGCAGCTTAGGGCCTAGCGGGAGGGCCTACGAGCAGTACTTC.

The V and J genes are TRBV5-1 and TRBJ1-2; D is unclear. Per germline, CDR1 SGHRS and CDR2 YFSETQ. V was pared by 1 base and J by 4 bases, with 8 bases between. This CDR3 has 13 amino acids. The CDR3 DNA sequence: TGCGCCAGCAGCTTGTTATACAGCTATGGCTACACCTTC. Its protein product is CASSLLYSYGYTF.

The rearrangement uses TRBV18 and TRBJ2-6; the D gene is possibly TRBD2 (5 bases). Trimming cost V 8 bases and J 2 bases, with 13 bases left between them. CDR1 is KGHSH, CDR2 LQKENI, per germline. The CDR3 length is 15 residues. CDR3: CASQNGGPGANVLTF. CDR3 nucleotides: TGTGCCAGCCAGAATGGAGGCCCTGGGGCCAACGTCCTGACTTTC.

Comments on this clone: Mismatch with germline at one junction end may stem from a read error. For the CDR3, the DNA is TGTTCCAGCAGCCCCCCCTTTGGGCGGGGTAGGAAAGAGCAGTACTTC. Its translation is CSSSPPFGRGRKEQYF. The chain combines TRBV7-9 with TRBJ2-7, with a tentative D call TRBD2 (6 bases). The CDR3 contains 16 residues. The germline CDR1 and CDR2 sequences are SEHNR and FQNEAQ (reference sequence).

V gene TRBV30 combines with J gene TRBJ2-7; TRBD1 agrees at 8 bases. Germline lookup yields CDR1 GTSNPN and CDR2 SVGIG (reference sequence). The CDR3 is 17 residues long. Trimming at V came to 0 bases and at J to 2 bases, leaving 12 bases not matched to a gene. The chain's CDR3 is CAWSVPGQGLLPYEQYF. Here the CDR3 DNA reads TGTGCCTGGAGTGTACCCGGACAGGGTCTTTTACCCTACGAGCAGTACTTC.

V gene TRBV29-1 combines with J gene TRBJ1-1, with TRBD1 identical over 10 bases. CDR3 length equals 15 residues. Germline CDR1 and CDR2: SQVTM and ANQGSEA. The J segment lost 1 base and the V segment lost 5 bases, leaving 7 bases of the junction unmatched. DNA of the CDR3: TGCAGCGTTCCGGGACAGGGGTGGGGGAACACTGAAGCTTTCTTT. Its translation: CSVPGQGWGNTEAFF. Full variable domain (remainder filled in from reference TRBV29-1 and TRBJ1-1): SAVISQKPSRDICQRGTSLTIQCQVDSQVTMMFWYRQQPGQSLTLIATANQGSEATYESGFVIDKFPISRPNLTFSTLTVSNMSPEDSSIYLCSVPGQGWGNTEAFFGQGTRLTVV.

The V and J genes are TRBV2 and TRBJ1-2; D is possibly TRBD1 (6 bases). The CDR3 totals 12 residues. CDR1 and CDR2 (germline): SNHLY, FYNNEI. V gave up 6 bases and J gave up 4 bases, with 9 bases separating them. The chain's CDR3 is CASRRQVYGYTF. The CDR3, as DNA: TGTGCCAGCAGGCGACAGGTCTATGGCTACACCTTC.

This clone came up once. The chain employs TRBV28 and TRBJ2-7; 7 bases map to TRBD1. The CDR3 is made up of 17 amino acids. The trim removed 3 bases at V and 2 bases at J, leaving 13 bases unmatched. The germline gives CDR1 MDHEN, CDR2 SYDVKM. CDR3 loop: CASSFSPWTGLPYEQYF. The CDR3 nucleotides are TGTGCCAGCAGTTTTTCACCGTGGACAGGTTTACCCTACGAGCAGTACTTC.

This clone was observed a handful of times. V and J are TRBV5-4 and TRBJ2-1, with 7 nucleotides matching TRBD2. Germline V CDR1 and CDR2: SGHNT, YYREEE (reference sequence). The V and J ends lost 0 bases and 2 bases, in that order; junction bases with no gene match: 8. The CDR3 loop spans 17 amino acids. DNA of the CDR3: TGTGCCAGCAGCTTGGGTGCTAGCGGCCAAGCCTACAATGAGCAGTTCTTC. Translating gives CASSLGASGQAYNEQFF.

This clone came up once. The CDR3 loop reads CASSEQGAGEQFF. The CDR3 DNA follows: TGTGCCAGCAGCGAGCAGGGGGCAGGTGAGCAGTTCTTC. This sequence joins TRBV7-3 and TRBJ2-1; 8 bases are shared with TRBD1. V shed 5 bases and J 9 bases; nucleotides not matched to a gene: 6. The germline V gene has CDR1 SGHTA and CDR2 FQGTGA. The CDR3 runs to 13 residues.

This clone was picked up one time. This chain joins TRBV6-5 and TRBJ2-7; possible D gene TRBD2, 5 bases. CDR3 size: 13 residues. V lost 8 bases, J lost 5 bases, and 16 bases lay in between. The germline V gene has CDR1 MNHEY and CDR2 SVGAGI. The CDR3 loop is CASGLHYGHEQYF. In DNA, the CDR3 is TGTGCCAGCGGACTCCACTACGGCCACGAGCAGTACTTC.

This clone has a handful of counts. The rearrangement joins TRBV18 to TRBJ1-4; D is unclear. The CDR3 sequence is 13 residues long. CDR1 and CDR2 (germline): KGHSH, LQKENI. Trimming removed 5 bases from V and 4 bases from J, with 8 bases in between. Here the CDR3 DNA reads TGTGCCAGCTCAGCGGGCCTTAATGAAAAACTGTTTTTT. This translates into CASSAGLNEKLFF.

J is TRBJ2-1 and V is TRBV19, with a possible D match to TRBD2 (7 bases). The CDR3 spans 14 residues. Germline lookup yields CDR1 LNHDA and CDR2 SQIVND (reference sequence). The ends were cut back, 9 bases at V and 6 bases at J, with 18 bases in the middle. CDR3 DNA sequence: TGTGCCAGCTCTAAGGGCGGGGGCCCCAATGAGCAGTTCTTC. Its translation: CASSKGGGPNEQFF.

J is TRBJ1-2 and V is TRBV29-1; a weak D match, TRBD1 (5 bases). The length of the CDR3 is 12 residues. The V and J ends lost 6 bases and 1 base respectively, with 9 bases between them. Per the germline V gene, CDR1 is SQVTM and CDR2 is ANQGSEA. CDR3 amino acids: CSVPDSNYGYTF. DNA for the CDR3: TGCAGCGTACCCGACAGTAACTATGGCTACACCTTC.

The chain links TRBV5-1 to TRBJ2-3, with 8 bases that match TRBD2. This CDR3 comprises 14 residues. Losses at the gene ends were 1 base for V and 6 bases for J; bases not matched to a gene: 4. Germline V gives CDR1 SGHRS, CDR2 YFSETQ. The CDR3 region is CASSLSSGVDTQYF. The CDR3 coding sequence is TGCGCCAGCAGCTTGAGTAGCGGGGTGGATACGCAGTATTTT.

The chain joins TRBV21-1 to TRBJ2-7; no DNA check was done on the table's D call, TRBD1. TRBV21-1 is a documented pseudogene. The CDR3 is made up of 18 amino acids. The CDR3 DNA reads as TGTGCCAGCAGCAAAGCGCAAGTTGACGGACAGGGGGCATGGGAGCAGTACTTC. Protein sequence: CASSKAQVDGQGAWEQYF.

CDR3 sequence (DNA): TGTGCCAGCAGCTTGCCCGACAGGCCCATAGGGGATACGCAGTATTTT. Its translation: CASSLPDRPIGDTQYF. This chain uses TRBV7-9 with TRBJ2-3, with D possibly being TRBD1 (6 bases). Germline CDR1 SEHNR, CDR2 FQNEAQ (reference sequence). The CDR3 is 16 amino acids. Deletions cut 3 bases from V and 6 bases from J, with 19 bases between.

This chain joins TRBV5-1 and TRBJ2-2, with D possibly matching TRBD1 (5 bases). V was clipped by 4 bases and J by 0 bases, with 7 bases between them. CDR3 length: 14 residues. The germline V gene encodes CDR1 SGHRS and CDR2 YFSETQ. The CDR3 loop reads CASSGHPNTGELFF. The CDR3 DNA reads as TGCGCCAGCAGCGGACACCCGAACACCGGGGAGCTGTTTTTT.

The chain uses TRBV4-3 and TRBJ1-6; 8 bases line up with TRBD1. J lost 7 bases, V lost 1 base, and 0 bases had no gene match. The germline gives CDR1 LGHNA, CDR2 YSLEER. The CDR3 has 14 residues. In DNA form, the CDR3 reads TGCGCCAGCAGCCAAGGGACAGGGAATTCACCCCTCCACTTT. Protein product: CASSQGTGNSPLHF.